This TCR beta chain was sequenced in a study of blood T cells in healthy people across ages. The study, taken as a whole, reports: Significant beta diversity loss was already apparent by age around 36, declining roughly linearly.

As to this clonotype: Its antigen remains unidentified.

Each individual donor underwent a draw of about 11 milliliters of peripheral blood. Isolation recovered at least 6 million PBMCs from every sample. The V end was cut by 3 bases, the J end by 0 bases, with 11 bases between. Looked up from germline, CDR1 is SNHLY and CDR2 is FYNNEI. This CDR3 is built from 16 residues. Through a sample-barcoded 5' primer and a J-beta primer mix, a second PCR was run for about 6 to 11 cycles. Each sample yielded at least 2.5 million CDR3-containing paired-end reads. TCRdb reprocessed the 5' RACE reads with MiXCR, giving one entry per CDR3 protein. The table includes over 300,000 distinct CDR3 sequences, roughly half detected once.

The chain couples TRBV2 to TRBJ1-4; no clear D. The sequence derives from a man in his fifties or sixties in good health. The source material was blood. The CDR3 loop reads CASSERAPATNEKLFF. CDR3 nucleotides: TGTGCCAGCAGTGAGAGGGCGCCAGCAACTAATGAAAAACTGTTTTTT.